Listed here are 2 T cell receptor beta chains from one sample, sequenced in a study of neurological immune-mediated disorders. TCRdb ran MiXCR on the 5' RACE reads and lists one entry per CDR3 protein. Of tens of thousands of distinct CDR3 sequences in the sample, 10% were seen once. What was sequenced was PBMCs. Receptors originate from a woman in her 30s with HTLV-1-associated myelopathy (HAM/TSP).

This clonotype was seen ten or more times. V and J are TRBV20-1 and TRBJ2-7; TRBD1 matches at 8 bases. This CDR3 contains 14 residues. J was trimmed by 3 bases and V by 1 base; bases with no gene match: 5. Germline V gene data show CDR1 as DFQATT and CDR2 as SNEGSKA (reference sequence). In DNA form, the CDR3 reads TGCAGTGCTAGAGCACAGGGGGATTTCTACGAGCAGTACTTC. It specifies CSARAQGDFYEQYF.

In this sample, this clonotype turned up once. This chain joins TRBV4-2 and TRBJ1-2; D is possibly TRBD1 (5 bases). With 0 bases removed from V and 8 bases from J, the gap between germline ends came to 22 bases. Germline values: CDR1 LGHNA, CDR2 YNFKEQ. The CDR3 length is 17 residues. The CDR3 protein is CASSQDKRIGREKGYTF. CDR3 DNA: TGTGCCAGCAGCCAAGATAAGAGAATTGGCAGGGAAAAAGGCTACACCTTC.